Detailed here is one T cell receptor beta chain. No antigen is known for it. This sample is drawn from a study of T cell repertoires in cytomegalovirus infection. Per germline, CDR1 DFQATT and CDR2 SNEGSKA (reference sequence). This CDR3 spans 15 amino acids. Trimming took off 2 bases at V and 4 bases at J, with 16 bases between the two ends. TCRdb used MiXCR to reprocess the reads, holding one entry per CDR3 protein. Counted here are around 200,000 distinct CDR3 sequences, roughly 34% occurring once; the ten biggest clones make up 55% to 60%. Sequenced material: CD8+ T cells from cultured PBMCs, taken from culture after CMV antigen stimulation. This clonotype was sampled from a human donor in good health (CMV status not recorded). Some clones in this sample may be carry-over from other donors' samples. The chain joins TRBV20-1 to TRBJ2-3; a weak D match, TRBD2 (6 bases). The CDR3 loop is CSARSGGLVADTQYF. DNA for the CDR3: TGCAGTGCTAGATCTGGAGGGCTCGTGGCAGATACGCAGTATTTT.